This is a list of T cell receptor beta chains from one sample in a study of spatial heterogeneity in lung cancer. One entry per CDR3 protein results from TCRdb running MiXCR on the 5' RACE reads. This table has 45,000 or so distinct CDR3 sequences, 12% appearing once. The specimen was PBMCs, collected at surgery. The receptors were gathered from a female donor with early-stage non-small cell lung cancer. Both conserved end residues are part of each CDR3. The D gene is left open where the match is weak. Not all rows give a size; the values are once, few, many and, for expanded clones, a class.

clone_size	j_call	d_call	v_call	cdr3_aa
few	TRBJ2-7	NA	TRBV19	CASTPNRGSKDEQYF
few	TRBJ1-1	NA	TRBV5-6	CASSLGRGPEAFF
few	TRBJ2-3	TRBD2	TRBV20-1	CSARGGSGGAPDTQYF
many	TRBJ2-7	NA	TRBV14	CASSQVPGHEQYF
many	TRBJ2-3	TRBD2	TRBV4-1	CASTRGGKDTQYF
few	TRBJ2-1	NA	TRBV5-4	CASSEAGAGSYNEQFF
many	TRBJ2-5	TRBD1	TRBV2	CASSRDRALETQYF
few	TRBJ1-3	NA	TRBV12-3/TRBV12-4	CASRKGPGNTIYF
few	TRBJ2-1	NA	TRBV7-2	CASSLAEPDEQFF
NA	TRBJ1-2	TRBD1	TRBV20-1	CSARERTGRRGYTF
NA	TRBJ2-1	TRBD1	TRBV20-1	CSASFPSDREGQFF
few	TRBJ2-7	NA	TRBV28	CASTTGAYDEQYF
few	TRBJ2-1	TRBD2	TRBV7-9	CASTLSGGFSNEQFF
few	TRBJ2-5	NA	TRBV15	CATSGSRSQETQYF
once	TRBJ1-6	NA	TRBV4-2	CASSQDLKGDNSPLHF
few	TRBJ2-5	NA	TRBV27	CASRPWGGRETQYF
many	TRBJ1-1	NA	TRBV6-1	CASSSLWGNTEAFF
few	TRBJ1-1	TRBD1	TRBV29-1	CSVKPGGDTEAFF
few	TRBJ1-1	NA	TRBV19	CASRPTGASEAFF
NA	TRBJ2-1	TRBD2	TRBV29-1	CSVFPLAALIPEQFF
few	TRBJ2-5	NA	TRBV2	CASSEVPAGQETQHF
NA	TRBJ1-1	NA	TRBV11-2	CASSQAGPFGTEAFF
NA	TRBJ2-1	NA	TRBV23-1	CASRVEEALVF
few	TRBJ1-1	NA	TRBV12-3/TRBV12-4	CASSFSPRWNTEAFF
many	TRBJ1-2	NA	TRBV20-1	CSARDLSVPYGYTF
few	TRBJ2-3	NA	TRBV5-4	CASSLRAPAGDTQYF
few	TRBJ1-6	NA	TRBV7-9	CASSRKDPRDNSPLHF
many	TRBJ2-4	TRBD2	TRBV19	CASSISGEAKNIQYF
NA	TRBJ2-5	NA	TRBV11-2	CASSLRGGQYQETQYF
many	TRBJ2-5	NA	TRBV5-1	CASSLSSGSFEETQYF
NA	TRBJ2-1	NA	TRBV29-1	CSVGERRDEQFF
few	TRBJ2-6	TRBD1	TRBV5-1	CASSHRGGGANVLTF
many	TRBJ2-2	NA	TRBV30	CAWRPTSTGELFF
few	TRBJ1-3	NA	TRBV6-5	CASSYSGTGNTIYF
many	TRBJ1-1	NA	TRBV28	CASSLSLGAFF
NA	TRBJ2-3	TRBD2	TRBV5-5	CASSFWLAETTDTQYF
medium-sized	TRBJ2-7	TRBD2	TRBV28	CASWPAAGPYEQYF
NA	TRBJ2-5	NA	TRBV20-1	CSANQGSATQYF
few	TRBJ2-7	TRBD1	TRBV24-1	CATSDVQGVQYF
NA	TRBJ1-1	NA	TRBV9	CASSSGGNTEAFF
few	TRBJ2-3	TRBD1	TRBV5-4	CASSAPTGADTQYF
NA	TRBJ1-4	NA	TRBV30	CAWSVNSINEKLFF
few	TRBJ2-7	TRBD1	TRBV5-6	CASSHVPGQGHSYEQYF